The TCR beta chain under discussion was sequenced for a study of blood T cells in healthy people across ages. A word on this clonotype: Its antigen remains unidentified.

Next came a second PCR, run for roughly 6 to 11 cycles, which used a sample-barcoded 5' primer along with a J-beta primer mix. TCRdb itself ran the 5' RACE reads through MiXCR, one entry per CDR3 protein. This table holds 800,000 to 950,000 distinct CDR3 sequences, almost 30% found once. Study outcomes and limitations: Whereas aged donors had fewer naive CD4+ cells, long-lived donors had more of them and higher diversity.

V was clipped by 5 bases and J by 4 bases; unmatched bases: 11. Germline CDR1 and CDR2: SEHNR and FQNEAQ (reference sequence). The CDR3 spans 15 residues. The data also belong to a second study, concerning T cells of mothers and their children. That source reports: Donation came from three healthy Caucasian mothers together with their six children. Each child gave a few million TCR beta CDR3 reads (each mother, over 9.5 million). Similar effects of thymic selection on TCR recombination output were recorded in related and unrelated pairs.

This receptor was obtained from a woman aged 40 to 49 in good health. The chain uses TRBV7-9 and TRBJ2-7; 7 positions agree with TRBD1. Sequencing was performed on blood. The CDR3 nucleotides read TGTGCCAGCAGCATCGCCCGACAGGGTGGGTACGAGCAGTACTTC. It codes for CASSIARQGGYEQYF.